The T cell receptor (beta chain) under discussion was sequenced for a study of blood T cell repertoires in COVID-19. Residents of around 24 US areas, aged about 18 to 89 years, made up the participants. Original data processing: Cell counts per sample came from amplifying reference gene primers. Clones were sequenced by immunoSEQ multiplex PCR, and TCRdb holds only the in-frame ones, with some missing. The D gene and trimming were derived from the DNA, and the V and J assignments and clone size from that table. The repertoire includes about 210,000 clones, roughly 90% of them detected once, and 10% to 13% sits in the top ten. Germline values: CDR1 LNHDA, CDR2 SQIVND (reference sequence). This CDR3 contains 11 residues. V was shortened by 3 bases and J by 12 bases, with 9 bases between the two germline ends.

The rearrangement links TRBV19 to TRBJ1-5, with a possible D match to TRBD1 (5 bases). The receptor's source is a man aged 18-30 years with acute COVID-19. The sample consisted of PBMCs or T cells enriched from blood (not recorded which). The CDR3 protein is CASSIGGHQHF. CDR3 coding DNA: TGTGCCAGTAGTATCGGTGGACACCAGCATTTT.